This T cell receptor (beta chain) was found in a study of molecular identifiers for immune sequencing clone quantification. Study-wide results and limits: Barcode sharing among identical TCR molecules could make large clones appear smaller. Reports indicate spiked Jurkat TCR RNA from one cell could be found among about a million naive cells.

Notes on this clonotype: Its cognate antigen is unknown.

TCRdb processed the PCR reads anew with MiXCR; each CDR3 protein has one entry. The sample yields about 640,000 distinct CDR3 sequences, just under 20% seen once. The CDR3 loop spans 20 amino acids. Germline lookup yields CDR1 SNHLY and CDR2 FYNNEI. Trimming at V came to 3 bases and at J to 1 base, leaving 14 bases not matched to a gene. The source is a human donor in good health. Some libraries in this study had Jurkat cell RNA spiked in. The sequenced sample consisted of naive CD8+ T cells from blood, with Jurkat cell RNA spiked in. As to subset: FACS-sorted CD8+CD4-CCR7+CD45RA+ naive T cells. The chain carries TRBV2 and TRBJ2-5, with 13 positions matching TRBD2. The DNA for the CDR3 is TGTGCCAGCAGTGACGCGGGACTAGCGGGGAATAAGCTTCGCCAAGAGACCCAGTACTTC. This sequence encodes CASSDAGLAGNKLRQETQYF.